This note documents a single TCR beta chain sequence. The sample is drawn from a study of shared clonotypes between healthy human individuals. Several immunoSEQ 96-well plates shared each subset's DNA, each plate a replicate. DNA at around 200 ng, about 30,000 T cell genomes, went into sorted-subset replicate PCRs. Clones were sequenced by immunoSEQ multiplex PCR, and TCRdb holds only the in-frame ones, with some missing. Among 2 million to 2.5 million clones, around 95% were seen once, and the ten largest hold around 0.13%. The CDR3 is 17 amino acids. The J segment lost 3 bases and the V segment lost 1 base, leaving 8 bases of the junction unmatched. Germline V CDR1 and CDR2: WSHSY, SAAADI.

The chain uses TRBV10-2 and TRBJ2-7, with 11 bases fitting TRBD2. Source material: naive CD4+ T cells sorted from blood. The sample's subset: CD45RA+ positively selected. The TCR originated in a man between 18 and 29 years old in good health. The CDR3 sequence is CASSEWLGLADYYEQYF. In DNA, the CDR3 is TGCGCCAGCAGTGAGTGGCTGGGACTAGCGGACTACTACGAGCAGTACTTC.